Listed below are T cell receptor beta chains from one sample, sequenced in a study of regulatory T cells in long-lasting Graves disease. One entry per CDR3 protein, called by TCRdb with MiXCR from the multiplex PCR reads. The profile shows a few hundred thousand distinct CDR3 sequences, about 13% of them singletons. The same data also went into a second study, on T cells in Graves' hyperthyroidism and ophthalmopathy.

The material sequenced was peripheral blood mononuclear cells (PBMCs), taken at new diagnosis, from a patient treated with antithyroid drugs. These receptors originate from a man younger than 45 with Graves disease. The CDR3 runs from the conserved cysteine through the conserved F or W. The size of a clone is reported for some rows only, either as once, few or many, or as a class for expanded clones.

>TRBJ2-3|few|TRBV6-1
CVTSGGLTDTQYF
>TRBJ1-1|many|TRBV5-1
CASSWSENTEAFF
>TRBJ2-6|few|TRBV11-2
CASSESGVRSSGANVLTF
>TRBJ2-5|-|TRBV10-1
CASSNPGRETQYF
>TRBJ2-7|-|TRBV14
CASSQRRSLAGVDEQYF
>TRBJ2-4|-|TRBV20-1
CSAKEGLAGGGNIQYF
>TRBJ1-5|many|TRBV7-9
CASSLEVDQPQHF
>TRBJ2-7|-|TRBV12-3/TRBV12-4
CASSLDLISYEQYF
>TRBJ2-7|many|TRBV20-1
CSARSASGRQYEQYF
>TRBJ2-1|few|TRBV10-2
CASSGWTGRVNEQFF
>TRBJ2-7|few|TRBV6-1
CASTMQSDRGKDEQYF
>TRBJ1-3|-|TRBV11-2
CASSLALRILSGNTIYF
>TRBJ2-2|few|TRBV15
CATSREGLAGVGTGELFF
>TRBJ2-3|many|TRBV7-9
CASSTSFGARSDTQYF
>TRBJ2-7|many|TRBV11-2
CASSLTYSYEQYF
>TRBJ1-6|many|TRBV7-6
CASSLAGRKNSPLHF
>TRBJ1-6|-|TRBV27
CASSFEWGRGNSPLHF
>TRBJ2-7|-|TRBV29-1
CSVGRTGGEQYF
>TRBJ2-2|many|TRBV5-1
CASRTEGGGELFF
>TRBJ2-1|-|TRBV30
CAWMTSGYSYNEQFF
>TRBJ2-2|-|TRBV29-1
CNVRDRGGGSAGELFF
>TRBJ1-1|-|TRBV27
CASSPRTGTEAFF
>TRBJ2-2|few|TRBV24-1
CATSDGGTGGWRELFF
>TRBJ1-1|-|TRBV11-1
CASSLYVDFGTEAFF
>TRBJ2-1|few|TRBV20-1
CSAPYFGTSGRARGEQFF
>TRBJ2-1|many|TRBV24-1
CATSDYRDQFF
>TRBJ2-7|many|TRBV29-1
CSVETSISYEQYF
>TRBJ1-5|many|TRBV12-3/TRBV12-4
CASSFAWDGHFNQPQHF
>TRBJ2-5|many|TRBV6-1
CASSGLAGVETQYF
>-|many|TRBV27
CASSLIGSETQYF
>TRBJ2-2|many|TRBV12-5
CASVLGTGVVGELFF
>TRBJ2-1|-|TRBV6-2/TRBV6-3
CASSYPGRFGDEQFF
>TRBJ1-2|many|TRBV6-2/TRBV6-3
CASATGRANYGYTF
>TRBJ2-3|-|TRBV6-1
CASSVFWAGLGEYWTSGDTDTQYF
>TRBJ1-2|many|TRBV7-9
CAAPDYGYTF
>TRBJ1-3|-|TRBV2
CASSFSGASGNTVYF
>TRBJ2-7|-|TRBV6-1
CASNRDRPFYEQYF
>TRBJ2-1|-|TRBV19
CASSTQGASHEQFF
>TRBJ1-3|few|TRBV10-3
CAIRPDISGNTIYF
>TRBJ2-5|few|TRBV11-2
CASNKIRGGLEKTQYF
>TRBJ1-4|many|TRBV28
CASSFLQGPNEKLFF
>TRBJ1-1|few|TRBV30
CAWSVVGAGTEAFF
>TRBJ1-2|many|TRBV20-1
CSARGARQDTNYGYTF
>TRBJ1-3|-|TRBV2
CASRWDSLPGSTIYF
>TRBJ1-1|many|TRBV10-3
CAIKTGQMNTEAFF
>TRBJ2-1|-|TRBV7-6
CASSLEGTGVDNEQFF
>TRBJ2-1|few|TRBV5-4
CASSLASASYNEQFF
>TRBJ2-1|few|TRBV19
CASKSFPTSGSPYNEQFF
>TRBJ2-2|many|TRBV2
CASSASGSSTGELFF
>TRBJ2-1|many|TRBV2
CASSRLRDRQNNEQFF
>TRBJ2-1|few|TRBV6-5
CASSYSGLAGGLAYNEQFF